A single sample gave rise to the 5 T cell receptor beta chains below, sequenced in a study of cytomegalovirus exposure and HLA in healthy donors. The study ran its PCR with 60 Vbeta and 13 Jbeta primers. The table came from immunoSEQ multiplex PCR; TCRdb's copy has only in-frame clones and leaves some out. Among 190,000 or so clones listed, around 83% were seen once. The sequencing sample was made of PBMCs. The receptors derive from a woman in her forties or fifties in good health and CMV-seropositive.

The rearrangement links TRBV27 to TRBJ2-1; 9 positions match TRBD2. Germline V gene sequence: CDR1 MNHEY, CDR2 SMNVEV (reference sequence). This CDR3 is built from 14 residues. V gave up 3 bases and J gave up 8 bases; unmatched junction bases: 5. CDR3 in amino acids: CASSFGGGEDEQFF. As DNA, the CDR3 is TGTGCCAGCAGTTTCGGCGGGGGGGAGGATGAGCAGTTCTTC.

The chain combines TRBV30 with TRBJ2-3; 10 nucleotides match TRBD2. J gave up 2 bases and V 1 base, and 3 bases lay outside the gene matches. CDR1 is GTSNPN, CDR2 SVGIG, per germline (reference sequence). This CDR3 is 15 amino acids long. The CDR3 DNA sequence: TGTGCCTGGAGTGGGACTAGCGGTTTCACAGATACGCAGTATTTT. This sequence encodes CAWSGTSGFTDTQYF.

This sequence joins TRBV28 and TRBJ1-1; D perhaps matches TRBD1 (6 bases). The germline CDR1 and CDR2 sequences are MDHEN and SYDVKM. Trimming removed 6 bases from V and 2 bases from J, with 16 bases in between. This CDR3 region has 15 residues. Here the CDR3 DNA reads TGTGCCAGCAGAAGCCCCGGGACAACCAACACTGAAGCTTTCTTT. This codes for CASRSPGTTNTEAFF.

There are a few counts of this clone. The chain is built from TRBV10-1 and TRBJ2-5; 8 bases agree with TRBD1. Germline loops: CDR1 WNHNN, CDR2 SYGVQD (reference sequence). Trimming cost V 2 bases and J 5 bases; bases outside gene matches: 4. This CDR3 is 14 amino acids long. CDR3 DNA sequence: TGCGCCAGCAGTGAGGGCAGGGGGCTGGAGACCCAGTACTTC. It specifies CASSEGRGLETQYF.

The genes are TRBV4-1 and TRBJ2-7, with D maybe TRBD2 (6 bases). Trimming pared 0 bases from V and 0 bases from J, leaving 15 bases between. Per germline, CDR1 MGHRA and CDR2 YSYEKL. The CDR3 has 17 residues. The DNA for the CDR3 is TGCGCCAGCAGCCAAGATGGGCGGGGCCGAAGCTCCTACGAGCAGTACTTC. It yields the protein CASSQDGRGRSSYEQYF.